The 20 T cell receptor beta chains reported below all come from one sample, sequenced in a study of blood T cell repertoires in COVID-19 (dated by TCRdb to the early 2020s). Library prep was done by the immunoSEQ multiplex PCR assay. TCRdb provides this immuneACCESS table in a form limited to in-frame rearrangements. Some clones are lacking; in checked studies, under half of them reflect an unresolved V gene, and why the rest are absent is not known. The sample contains roughly 170,000 clones, about 78% of them found a single time. The ten biggest clones cover roughly a sixth of the sample. The source material was PBMCs or T cells enriched from blood (not recorded which). The receptors were gathered from a woman between 45 and 65 years old who had recovered from COVID-19.

This clone was counted a few times. The V and J genes are TRBV29-1 and TRBJ1-2; possibly TRBD1 for D (5 bases). Per germline, CDR1 SQVTM and CDR2 ANQGSEA. This CDR3 has 12 residues. V was trimmed by 2 bases and J by 4 bases, leaving 8 bases between them. This CDR3 reads CSVERRGYGYTF. The CDR3 bases are TGCAGCGTTGAACGGAGGGGCTATGGCTACACCTTC.

The chain has TRBV2 and TRBJ2-3, with 12 bases aligning to TRBD2. The V gene's germline CDR1 is SNHLY and CDR2 FYNNEI. Trimming cost V 4 bases and J 6 bases; bases outside gene matches: 2. The CDR3 has 14 residues. CDR3 sequence: CASSGTSGADTQYF. CDR3 sequence (DNA): TGTGCCAGCAGTGGGACTAGCGGGGCCGATACGCAGTATTTT.

The J gene is TRBJ2-5, the V gene TRBV7-2; D possibly corresponds to TRBD1 (6 bases). The germline CDR1 and CDR2 sequences are SGHTA and FQGNSA. The CDR3 has 13 residues. Trimming stripped 5 bases from V and 5 bases from J, with 12 bases between. The DNA for the CDR3 is TGTGCCAGCAGCCGGACAGCGAGGGAGACCCAGTACTTC. It encodes CASSRTARETQYF.

This clone was observed a single time. CDR3 DNA: TGTGCCAGCAGCGCATACAGGGGTTCAGGGTATGGCTACACCTTC. It specifies CASSAYRGSGYGYTF. V usage is TRBV9 and J usage is TRBJ1-2; 7 bases are a match to TRBD1. The CDR3 extends over 15 amino acids. Germline assignment: CDR1 SGDLS and CDR2 YYNGEE. J lost 5 bases, V lost 3 bases, and 10 bases had no gene match.

Written as DNA, the CDR3 is TGTGCCAGCAGCTTCGCGGGACAGGGTTCCTACGAGCAGTACTTC. Protein sequence: CASSFAGQGSYEQYF. This sequence joins TRBV7-2 and TRBJ2-7, with TRBD1 identical over 9 bases. The germline V gene encodes CDR1 SGHTA and CDR2 FQGNSA. With 3 bases clipped from V and 1 base from J, the junction kept 4 bases outside the gene matches. The CDR3 totals 15 residues. Full variable domain (remainder filled in from reference TRBV7-2 and TRBJ2-7): GAGVSQSPSNKVTEKGKDVELRCDPISGHTALYWYRQSLGQGLEFLIYFQGNSAPDKSGLPSDRFSAERTGGSVSTLTIQRTQQEDSAVYLCASSFAGQGSYEQYFGPGTRLTVT.

This sequence joins TRBV3-1 (or the pseudogene TRBV3-2) and TRBJ1-5, with 11 bases fitting TRBD1. The CDR3 covers 15 residues. Germline trimming cut 3 bases from V and 3 bases from J; bases unmatched to any gene: 1. CDR1 is LGHDT, CDR2 YNNKEL, per germline (reference sequence). Here the CDR3 DNA reads TGTGCCAGCAGCCAGGGACAGGGGGTCAATCAGCCCCAGCATTTT. It translates to CASSQGQGVNQPQHF.

The chain couples TRBV7-3 to TRBJ2-1; D possibly corresponds to TRBD1 (6 bases). The CDR3 has 12 amino acids. Germline V CDR1 and CDR2: SGHTA, FQGTGA. Deletions cut 5 bases from V and 9 bases from J, with 11 bases between. CDR3 in amino acids: CASSTQGTEQFF. The CDR3 nucleotides are TGTGCCAGCAGCACACAGGGCACTGAGCAGTTCTTC.

The chain is built from TRBV28 and TRBJ2-2, with TRBD1 matching over 7 bases. With 6 bases clipped from V and 3 bases from J, the junction kept 4 bases outside the gene matches. The CDR3 has 14 residues. CDR1 is MDHEN and CDR2 is SYDVKM in the germline V gene. The CDR3 coding sequence is TGTGCCAGCAGAACGACAGGGTACACCGGGGAGCTGTTTTTT. Translated, it gives CASRTTGYTGELFF. Filled out from reference TRBV28 and TRBJ2-2, the complete variable domain reads DVKVTQSSRYLVKRTGEKVFLECVQDMDHENMFWYRQDPGLGLRLIYFSYDVKMKEKGDIPEGYSVSREKKERFSLILESASTNQTSMYLCASRTTGYTGELFFGEGSRLTVL.

The V and J genes are TRBV28 and TRBJ2-5, with 15 nucleotides matching TRBD2. Germline lookup yields CDR1 MDHEN and CDR2 SYDVKM. Unmatched junction bases numbered 9, after V lost 5 bases and J lost 5 bases. The CDR3 consists of 17 residues. CDR3 sequence reads: CASSRSGTSGRLETQYF. CDR3 nucleotides: TGTGCCAGCAGTCGATCCGGGACTAGCGGGAGGTTGGAGACCCAGTACTTC. The full variable domain, its missing parts supplied by reference TRBV28 and TRBJ2-5, is DVKVTQSSRYLVKRTGEKVFLECVQDMDHENMFWYRQDPGLGLRLIYFSYDVKMKEKGDIPEGYSVSREKKERFSLILESASTNQTSMYLCASSRSGTSGRLETQYFGPGTRLLVL.

The chain has TRBV29-1 and TRBJ2-1; D is possibly TRBD2 (6 bases). The V end lost 7 bases, the J end lost 4 bases, and 14 bases lay between the germline ends. The CDR3 totals 13 residues. Germline-derived CDR1 and CDR2 are SQVTM and ANQGSEA. The CDR3 spells CSGCTSLYNEQFF. DNA of the CDR3: TGCAGCGGGTGTACTAGCCTTTACAATGAGCAGTTCTTC.

This rearrangement joins TRBV12-1 to TRBJ2-1; TRBD2, as called in the table, went unchecked against the DNA. TRBV12-1 is shown as a pseudogene. The CDR3 totals 17 residues. The CDR3 coding sequence is TGTGCCAGCAGCTGGGAACGGACTAGCGGACCTTACAATGAGCAGTTCTTC. Protein product: CASSWERTSGPYNEQFF.

This clone appeared once. DNA for the CDR3: TGTGCCAGCAGCTTCCTGACTAGCTTAATTTACAATGAGCAGTTCTTC. It encodes CASSFLTSLIYNEQFF. The rearrangement links TRBV7-9 to TRBJ2-1; TRBD2 matches 7 bases. The CDR3 consists of 16 residues. Germline CDR1 is SEHNR and CDR2 is FQNEAQ (reference sequence). V gave up 3 bases and J gave up 4 bases; unmatched junction bases: 9. The whole variable domain, remainder taken from reference TRBV7-9 and TRBJ2-1, is DTGVSQNPRHKITKRGQNVTFRCDPISEHNRLYWYRQTLGQGPEFLTYFQNEAQLEKSRLLSDRFSAERPKGSFSTLEIQRTEQGDSAMYLCASSFLTSLIYNEQFFGPGTRLTVL.

This rearrangement joins TRBV5-6 to TRBJ2-3; 9 bases map to TRBD2. The CDR3 covers 16 residues. CDR1 and CDR2 (germline): SGHDT, YYEEEE. The junction had 8 bases not matched to a gene; V was cut back by 0 bases and J by 6 bases. The CDR3 region is CASSLEASGARDTQYF. The CDR3 coding sequence is TGTGCCAGCAGCTTGGAGGCTAGCGGGGCGAGGGATACGCAGTATTTT.

The V call is TRBV3-1 (or the pseudogene TRBV3-2), the J call TRBJ2-7, with D maybe TRBD2 (6 bases). The CDR3 length is 15 residues. V shed 1 base and J shed 3 bases, with 13 bases lying between them. The V gene's germline CDR1 is LGHDT and CDR2 YNNKEL (reference sequence). In DNA, the CDR3 is TGTGCCAGCAGCCAAGGGCAGGGAGGATTCTACGAGCAGTACTTC. Translation: CASSQGQGGFYEQYF.

This clone showed up just a few times. J is TRBJ2-7 and V is TRBV7-2; D perhaps matches TRBD1 (6 bases). Trimming took 1 base from V and 5 from J, leaving 18 bases between them. The CDR3 is made up of 16 amino acids. Germline V lookup: CDR1 SGHTA, CDR2 FQGNSA. CDR3 region: CASSLGPLGAGHEQYF. CDR3 coding DNA: TGTGCCAGCAGCTTAGGCCCACTGGGGGCGGGCCACGAGCAGTACTTC.

The chain links TRBV7-9 to TRBJ2-3; TRBD1 is a possible D gene (5 bases). This CDR3 is built from 16 residues. From germline, CDR1 is SEHNR and CDR2 FQNEAQ (reference sequence). V shed 1 base and J shed 2 bases, with 13 bases lying between them. The CDR3 is CASSLDKGSTTDTQYF. Written as DNA, the CDR3 is TGTGCCAGCAGCTTAGATAAGGGGTCTACCACAGATACGCAGTATTTT.

The rearrangement uses TRBV2 and TRBJ2-3; 14 nucleotides match TRBD2. Germline V gene sequence: CDR1 SNHLY, CDR2 FYNNEI. CDR3 length: 17 residues. J gave up 5 bases and V 6 bases, and 10 bases lay outside the gene matches. CDR3 DNA: TGTGCCAGCAGACGAGTCGGACTAGCGGGAGGAGGAGATACGCAGTATTTT. It encodes CASRRVGLAGGGDTQYF.

The V gene is TRBV7-9, the J gene TRBJ2-5; D is possibly TRBD2 (6 bases). In germline, CDR1 is SEHNR, CDR2 FQNEAQ (reference sequence). The CDR3 is 15 residues long. The ends were cut back, 4 bases at V and 2 bases at J, with 14 bases in the middle. The CDR3 is CASSSPGAAQETQYF. CDR3 DNA: TGTGCCAGCAGCTCCCCGGGAGCCGCACAAGAGACCCAGTACTTC.

V and J are TRBV28 and TRBJ2-2; D is uncertain. The CDR3 spans 15 residues. Trimming left V 5 bases short and J 2 bases short, with 12 bases between. Germline CDR1 reads MDHEN; CDR2 reads SYDVKM. DNA for the CDR3: TGTGCCAGCAGTCCTCTAGGCCCCAACACCGGGGAGCTGTTTTTT. Its protein product is CASSPLGPNTGELFF.

The rearrangement uses TRBV6-6 and TRBJ1-6; maybe TRBD1 (6 bases). V was clipped by 4 bases and J by 5 bases, with 12 bases between them. The CDR3 is 15 amino acids. The germline gives CDR1 MNHNY, CDR2 SVGAGI (reference sequence). This CDR3 reads CASSSRTGNNSPLHF. CDR3 coding DNA: TGTGCCAGCAGTTCTCGAACAGGGAATAATTCACCCCTCCACTTT.